This T cell receptor (beta chain) was sequenced for a study of blood T cell repertoires in COVID-19. Study background: Acute-phase and convalescent COVID-19 samples originated in the United States, Italy and Spain. PBMCs, B-cell-depleted T cells, or T cells were the source of the cDNA or gDNA that made up the material.

Here immunoSEQ multiplex PCR was the method, and the copy in TCRdb shows in-frame clones only, minus some. This table has fewer than 400,000 clones, 90% appearing once. Individuals drawn from 24 US areas were about 18 to 95 years old. The J segment lost 4 bases and the V segment lost 4 bases, leaving 4 bases of the junction unmatched. Germline values: CDR1 PRHDT, CDR2 FYEKMQ (reference sequence). The CDR3 covers 15 residues. The receptor was isolated from a woman aged 25 to 39 who had been exposed to COVID-19. V and J are TRBV13 and TRBJ1-4; 9 bases are shared with TRBD1. The sequenced material came from PBMCs or T cells enriched from blood (not recorded which). In nucleotides, the CDR3 is TGTGCCAGCAGCTGGGGACAGGGTATTAATGAAAAACTGTTTTTT. Translated: CASSWGQGINEKLFF.